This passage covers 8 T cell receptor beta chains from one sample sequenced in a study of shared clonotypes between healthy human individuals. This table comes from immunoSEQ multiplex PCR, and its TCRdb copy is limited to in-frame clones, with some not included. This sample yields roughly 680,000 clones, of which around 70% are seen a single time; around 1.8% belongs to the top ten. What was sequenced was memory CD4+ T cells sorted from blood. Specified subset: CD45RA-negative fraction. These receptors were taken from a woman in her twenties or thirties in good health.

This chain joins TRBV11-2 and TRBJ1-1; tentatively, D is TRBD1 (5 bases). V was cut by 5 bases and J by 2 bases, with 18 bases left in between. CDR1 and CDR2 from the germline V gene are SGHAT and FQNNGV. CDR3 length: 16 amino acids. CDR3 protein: CASSRIPSGVNTEAFF. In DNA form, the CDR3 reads TGTGCCAGCAGCCGAATTCCCTCGGGGGTAAACACTGAAGCTTTCTTT.

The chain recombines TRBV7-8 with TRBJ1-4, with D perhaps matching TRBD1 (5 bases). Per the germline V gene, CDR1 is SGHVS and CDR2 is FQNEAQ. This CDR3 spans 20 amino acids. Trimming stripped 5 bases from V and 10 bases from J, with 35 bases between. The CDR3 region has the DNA TGTGCCAGCAGCCCCCCGGCCGCGGGAGGACAAGGGGTCGGATTAGGAAAACTGTTTTTT. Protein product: CASSPPAAGGQGVGLGKLFF.

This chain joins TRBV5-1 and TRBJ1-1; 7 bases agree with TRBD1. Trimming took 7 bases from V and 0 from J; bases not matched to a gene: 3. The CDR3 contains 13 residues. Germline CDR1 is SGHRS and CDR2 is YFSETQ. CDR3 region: CASSTGMNTEAFF. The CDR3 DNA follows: TGCGCCAGCTCGACAGGGATGAACACTGAAGCTTTCTTT.

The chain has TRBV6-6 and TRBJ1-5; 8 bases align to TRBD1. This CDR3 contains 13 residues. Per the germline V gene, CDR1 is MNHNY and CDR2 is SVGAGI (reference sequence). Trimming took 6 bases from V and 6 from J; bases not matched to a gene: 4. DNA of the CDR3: TGTGCCAGCAGAGACAGGGGAGGTCAGCCCCAGCATTTT. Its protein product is CASRDRGGQPQHF.

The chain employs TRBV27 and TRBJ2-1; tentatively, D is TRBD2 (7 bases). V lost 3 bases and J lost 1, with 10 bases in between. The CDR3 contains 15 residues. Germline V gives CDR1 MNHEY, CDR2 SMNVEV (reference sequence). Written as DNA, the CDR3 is TGTGCCAGCAGTTTCAGGGGAGGGTCCTACAATGAGCAGTTCTTC. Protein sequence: CASSFRGGSYNEQFF.

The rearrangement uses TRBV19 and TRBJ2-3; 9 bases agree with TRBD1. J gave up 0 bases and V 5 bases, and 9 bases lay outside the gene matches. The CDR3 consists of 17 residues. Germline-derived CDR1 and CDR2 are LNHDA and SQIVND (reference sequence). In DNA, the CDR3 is TGTGCCAGTAGTCCGGACAGGGGCGCGCGCAGCACAGATACGCAGTATTTT. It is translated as CASSPDRGARSTDTQYF. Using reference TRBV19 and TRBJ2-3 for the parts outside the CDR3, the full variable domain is DGGITQSPKYLFRKEGQNVTLSCEQNLNHDAMYWYRQDPGQGLRLIYYSQIVNDFQKGDIAEGYSVSREKKESFPLTVTSAQKNPTAFYLCASSPDRGARSTDTQYFGPGTRLTVL.

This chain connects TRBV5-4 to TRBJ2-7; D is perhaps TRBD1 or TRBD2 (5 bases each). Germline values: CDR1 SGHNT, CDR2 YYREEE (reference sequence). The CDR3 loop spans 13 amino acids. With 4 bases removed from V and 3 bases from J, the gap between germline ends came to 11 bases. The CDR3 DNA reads TGTGCCAGCAGCAGGGACGAAGACTACGAGCAGTACTTC. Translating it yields CASSRDEDYEQYF.

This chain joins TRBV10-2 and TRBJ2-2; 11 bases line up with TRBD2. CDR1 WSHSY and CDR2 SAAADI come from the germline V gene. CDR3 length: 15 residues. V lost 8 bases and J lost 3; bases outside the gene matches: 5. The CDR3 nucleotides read TGCGCCAGCCAGCTAGCGGGAGGTCACACCGGGGAGCTGTTTTTT. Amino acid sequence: CASQLAGGHTGELFF.